The rows below give T cell receptor beta chains drawn from one sample of a study of cytotoxic CD8 clonotypes in ibrutinib-treated CLL. Data came from immunoSEQ multiplex PCR; TCRdb stores just in-frame clones and leaves some out. The sample holds 150,000 to 250,000 clones; roughly 72% are singletons and the top ten take 13%. The material was PBMCs, obtained after 24 months of ibrutinib treatment. These receptor sequences come from a human donor with chronic lymphocytic leukemia. Each CDR3 is given with its conserved first and last residue. D genes are given only for firm matches. A row's size may be missing; if present it is once, few, many or a size class.

D gene	J gene	clone size	V gene	CDR3 protein	CDR3 DNA
NA	TRBJ1-4	NA	TRBV9	CASSAATGYTNEKLFF	TGTGCCAGCAGCGCAGCTACAGGGTATACTAATGAAAAACTGTTTTTT
NA	TRBJ1-1	NA	TRBV7-9	CASTLGRAEAFF	TGTGCCAGCACCCTAGGGAGGGCTGAAGCTTTCTTT
TRBD2	TRBJ2-1	NA	TRBV27	CASVLEREGQYEQFF	TGTGCCAGCGTTTTAGAGCGGGAGGGCCAGTATGAGCAGTTCTTC
NA	TRBJ1-1	NA	TRBV5-4	CASSLERMNTEAFF	TGTGCCAGCAGCTTGGAGCGGATGAACACTGAAGCTTTCTTT
NA	TRBJ2-2	NA	TRBV27	CASSLQGRNTGELFF	TGTGCCAGCAGCCTCCAGGGGAGGAACACCGGGGAGCTGTTTTTT
NA	TRBJ1-5	NA	TRBV27	CASSPRQFGSQPQHF	TGTGCCAGCAGCCCACGGCAATTCGGGAGTCAGCCCCAGCATTTT
TRBD1	TRBJ2-7	few	TRBV6-1	CASSEEDRSSYEQYF	TGTGCCAGCAGTGAAGAGGACAGGTCCTCCTACGAGCAGTACTTC
TRBD1	TRBJ1-1	NA	TRBV7-8	CASSWGTGVGTEAFF	TGTGCCAGCAGCTGGGGCACAGGGGTGGGCACTGAAGCTTTCTTT
TRBD1	TRBJ1-2	NA	TRBV7-9	CASSGTGERNYGYTF	TGTGCCAGCAGCGGCACAGGGGAAAGGAACTATGGCTACACCTTC
NA	TRBJ2-7	few	TRBV7-3	CASSPLGRAGEQYF	TGTGCCAGCAGCCCCCTGGGAAGGGCTGGCGAGCAGTACTTC
NA	TRBJ1-2	NA	TRBV18	CASSPYVGSRSYGYTF	TGTGCCAGCTCACCCTATGTCGGATCCAGATCGTATGGCTACACCTTC
NA	TRBJ2-1	NA	TRBV29-1	CSATTRNEQFF	TGCAGCGCCACGACAAGGAATGAGCAGTTCTTC
NA	TRBJ1-2	NA	TRBV5-1	CASSPKAGDLSGGYTF	TGCGCCAGCAGCCCAAAAGCGGGGGACTTATCGGGAGGCTACACCTTC
NA	TRBJ2-3	NA	TRBV18	CASSPSSPSDTQYF	TGTGCCAGCTCACCCTCTTCTCCTTCAGATACGCAGTATTTT
NA	TRBJ2-7	NA	TRBV12-5	CASGLVSRANEQYF	TGTGCTAGTGGTTTGGTCAGCAGGGCAAACGAGCAGTACTTC
NA	TRBJ2-3	NA	TRBV4-3	CASSQDRSRDTQYF	TGCGCCAGCAGCCAAGATCGTAGTCGGGATACGCAGTATTTT
NA	TRBJ2-3	NA	TRBV6-5	CASRELGGKDTQYF	TGTGCCAGCAGGGAATTAGGGGGGAAAGATACGCAGTATTTT
NA	TRBJ2-7	once	TRBV28	CASSLLRYEQYF	TGTGCCAGCAGTTTACTTAGATACGAGCAGTACTTC
NA	TRBJ1-5	few	TRBV30	CALRASGAQHF	TGTGCCTTAAGGGCCTCAGGGGCCCAGCATTTT
TRBD1	TRBJ2-3	NA	TRBV5-1	CASSPGQEWDTQYF	TGCGCCAGCAGCCCCGGACAGGAATGGGATACGCAGTATTTT
TRBD1	TRBJ1-2	NA	TRBV19	CASSDPGQGRCTF	TGTGCCAGTAGTGATCCGGGACAGGGGAGGTGCACCTTC
TRBD1	TRBJ2-7	NA	TRBV15	CATSWDRTYEQYF	TGTGCCACCAGTTGGGACAGGACCTACGAGCAGTACTTC
TRBD1	TRBJ2-7	NA	TRBV2	CASSEVVGTASSYEQYF	TGTGCCAGCAGTGAAGTAGTAGGGACAGCGAGCTCCTACGAGCAGTACTTC